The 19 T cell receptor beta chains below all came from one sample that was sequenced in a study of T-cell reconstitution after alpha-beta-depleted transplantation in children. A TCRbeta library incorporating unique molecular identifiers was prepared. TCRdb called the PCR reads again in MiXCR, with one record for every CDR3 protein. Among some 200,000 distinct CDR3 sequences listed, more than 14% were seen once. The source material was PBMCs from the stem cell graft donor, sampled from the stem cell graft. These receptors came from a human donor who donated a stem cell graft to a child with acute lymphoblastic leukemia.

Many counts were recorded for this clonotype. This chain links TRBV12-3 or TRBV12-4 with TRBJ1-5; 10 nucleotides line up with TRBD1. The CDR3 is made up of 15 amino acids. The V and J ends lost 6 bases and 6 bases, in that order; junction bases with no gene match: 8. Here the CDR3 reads CASRRQGAEGQPQHF. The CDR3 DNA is TGTGCCAGCAGACGACAGGGGGCAGAGGGTCAGCCCCAGCATTTT.

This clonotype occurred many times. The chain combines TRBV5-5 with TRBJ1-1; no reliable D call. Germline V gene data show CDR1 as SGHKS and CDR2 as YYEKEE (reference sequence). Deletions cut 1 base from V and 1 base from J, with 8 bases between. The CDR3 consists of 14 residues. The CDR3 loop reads CASSLLVENTEAFF. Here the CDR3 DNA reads TGTGCCAGCAGCTTGTTAGTCGAGAACACTGAAGCTTTCTTT.

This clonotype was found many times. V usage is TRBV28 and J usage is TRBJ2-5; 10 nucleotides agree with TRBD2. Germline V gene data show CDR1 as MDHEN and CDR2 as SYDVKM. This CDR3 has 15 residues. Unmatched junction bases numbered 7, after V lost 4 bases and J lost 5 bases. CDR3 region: CASSSHLAGVETQYF. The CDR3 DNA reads TGTGCCAGCAGTTCCCACCTAGCGGGAGTCGAGACCCAGTACTTC.

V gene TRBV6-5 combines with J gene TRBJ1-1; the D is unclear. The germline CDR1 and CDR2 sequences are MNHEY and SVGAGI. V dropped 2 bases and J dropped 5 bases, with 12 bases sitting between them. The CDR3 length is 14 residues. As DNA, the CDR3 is TGTGCCAGCAGTTACGAAGAGGGATTGACTGAAGCTTTCTTT. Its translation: CASSYEEGLTEAFF.

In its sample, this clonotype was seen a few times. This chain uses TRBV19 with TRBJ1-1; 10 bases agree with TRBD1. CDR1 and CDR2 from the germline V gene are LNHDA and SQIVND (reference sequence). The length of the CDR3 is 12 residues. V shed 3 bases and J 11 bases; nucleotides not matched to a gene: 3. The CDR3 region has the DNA TGTGCCAGTAGTATGGGACAGGGGCGGGCTTTCTTT. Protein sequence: CASSMGQGRAFF.

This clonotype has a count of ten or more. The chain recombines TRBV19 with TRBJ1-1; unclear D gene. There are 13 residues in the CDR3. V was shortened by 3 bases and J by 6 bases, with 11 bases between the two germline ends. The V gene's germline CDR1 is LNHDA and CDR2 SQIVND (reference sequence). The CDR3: CASSMAREAEAFF. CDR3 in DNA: TGTGCCAGTAGTATGGCCCGGGAGGCTGAAGCTTTCTTT.

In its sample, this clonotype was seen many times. This chain's CDR3 is CASRGLGYNEQFF. The DNA of the CDR3 is TGCGCCAGCAGGGGACTAGGGTACAATGAGCAGTTCTTC. V and J are TRBV10-2 and TRBJ2-1, with 8 positions matching TRBD2. The CDR3 spans 13 residues. Per the germline V gene, CDR1 is WSHSY and CDR2 is SAAADI. Losses at the gene ends were 6 bases for V and 4 bases for J; bases not matched to a gene: 2.

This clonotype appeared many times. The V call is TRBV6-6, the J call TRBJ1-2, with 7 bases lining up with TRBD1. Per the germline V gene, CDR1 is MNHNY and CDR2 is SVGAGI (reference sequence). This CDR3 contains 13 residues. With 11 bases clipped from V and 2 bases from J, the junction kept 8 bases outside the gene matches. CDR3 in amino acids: CASLARGNYGYTF. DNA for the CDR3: TGTGCCTCCCTAGCCAGGGGGAACTATGGCTACACCTTC.

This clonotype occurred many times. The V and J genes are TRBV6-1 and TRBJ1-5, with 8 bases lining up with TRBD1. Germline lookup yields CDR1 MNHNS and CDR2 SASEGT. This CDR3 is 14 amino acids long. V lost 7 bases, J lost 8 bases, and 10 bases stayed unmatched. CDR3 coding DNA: TGTGCCAGCATGATCACAGGGGGGGAAGAGCCCCAGCATTTT. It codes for CASMITGGEEPQHF.

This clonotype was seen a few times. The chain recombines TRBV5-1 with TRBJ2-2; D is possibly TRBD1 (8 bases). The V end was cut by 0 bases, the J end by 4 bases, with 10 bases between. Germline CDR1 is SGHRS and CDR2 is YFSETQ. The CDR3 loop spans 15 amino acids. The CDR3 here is CASSLDRGGTGELFF. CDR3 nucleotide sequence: TGCGCCAGCAGCTTGGACAGGGGGGGCACCGGGGAGCTGTTTTTT. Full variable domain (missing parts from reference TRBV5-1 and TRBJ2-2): KAGVTQTPRYLIKTRGQQVTLSCSPISGHRSVSWYQQTPGQGLQFLFEYFSETQRNKGNFPGRFSGRQFSNSRSEMNVSTLELGDSALYLCASSLDRGGTGELFFGEGSRLTVL.

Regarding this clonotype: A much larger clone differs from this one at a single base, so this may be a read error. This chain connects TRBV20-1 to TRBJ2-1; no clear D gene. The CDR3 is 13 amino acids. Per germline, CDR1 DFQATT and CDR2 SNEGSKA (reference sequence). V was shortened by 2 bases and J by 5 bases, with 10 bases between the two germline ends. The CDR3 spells CSARSSANNEQFF. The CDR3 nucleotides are TGCAGTGCTAGATCGAGCGCTAACAATGAGCAGTTCTTC.

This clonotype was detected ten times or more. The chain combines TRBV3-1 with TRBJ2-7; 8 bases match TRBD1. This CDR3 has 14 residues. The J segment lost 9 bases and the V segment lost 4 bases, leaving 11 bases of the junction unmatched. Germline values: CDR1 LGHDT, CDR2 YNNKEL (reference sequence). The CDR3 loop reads CASSPGTGSVGQYF. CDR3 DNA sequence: TGTGCCAGCAGCCCAGGGACAGGTTCGGTCGGGCAGTACTTC.

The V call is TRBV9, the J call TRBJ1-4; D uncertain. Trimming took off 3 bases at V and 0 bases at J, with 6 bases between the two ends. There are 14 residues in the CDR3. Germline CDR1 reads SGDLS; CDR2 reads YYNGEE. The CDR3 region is CASSAHATNEKLFF. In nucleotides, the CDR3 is TGTGCCAGCAGCGCCCATGCAACTAATGAAAAACTGTTTTTT. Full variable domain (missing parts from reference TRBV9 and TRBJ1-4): DSGVTQTPKHLITATGQRVTLRCSPRSGDLSVYWYQQSLDQGLQFLIQYYNGEERAKGNILERFSAQQFPDLHSELNLSSLELGDSALYFCASSAHATNEKLFFGSGTQLSVL.

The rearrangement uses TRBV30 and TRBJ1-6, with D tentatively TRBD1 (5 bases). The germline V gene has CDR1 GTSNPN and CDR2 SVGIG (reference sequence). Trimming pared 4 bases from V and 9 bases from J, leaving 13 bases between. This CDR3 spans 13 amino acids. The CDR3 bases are TGTGCCTGGACCTCGGGGCCCAGTTCACCCCTCCACTTT. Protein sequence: CAWTSGPSSPLHF.

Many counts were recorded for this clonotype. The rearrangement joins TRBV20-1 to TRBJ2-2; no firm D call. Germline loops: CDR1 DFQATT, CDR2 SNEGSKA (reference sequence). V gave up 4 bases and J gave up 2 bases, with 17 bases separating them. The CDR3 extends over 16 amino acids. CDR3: CSATTLQSENTGELFF. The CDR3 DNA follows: TGCAGTGCTACCACATTACAGTCGGAAAACACCGGGGAGCTGTTTTTT.

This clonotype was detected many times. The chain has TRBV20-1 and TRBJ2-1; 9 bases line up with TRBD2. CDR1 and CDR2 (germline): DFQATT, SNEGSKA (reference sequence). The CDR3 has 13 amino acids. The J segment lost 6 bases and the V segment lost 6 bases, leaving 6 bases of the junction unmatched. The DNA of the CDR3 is TGCAGTGCGCGCGGGACTAGCAGCAATGAGCAGTTCTTC. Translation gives CSARGTSSNEQFF.

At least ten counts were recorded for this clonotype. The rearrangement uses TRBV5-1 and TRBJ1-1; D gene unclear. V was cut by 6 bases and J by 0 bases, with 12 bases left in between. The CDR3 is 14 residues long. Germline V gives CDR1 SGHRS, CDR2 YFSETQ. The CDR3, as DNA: TGCGCCAGCAAGGAGGCAGCCATGAACACTGAAGCTTTCTTT. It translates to CASKEAAMNTEAFF.

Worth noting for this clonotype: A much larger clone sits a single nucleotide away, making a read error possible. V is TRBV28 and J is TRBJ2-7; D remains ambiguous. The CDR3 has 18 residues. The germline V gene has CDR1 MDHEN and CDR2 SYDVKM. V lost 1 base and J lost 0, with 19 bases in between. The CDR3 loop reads CASSLSLSSKTHSYEQYF. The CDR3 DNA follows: TGTGCCAGCAGTTTATCCTTATCTTCTAAGACCCACTCCTACGAGCAGTACTTC.

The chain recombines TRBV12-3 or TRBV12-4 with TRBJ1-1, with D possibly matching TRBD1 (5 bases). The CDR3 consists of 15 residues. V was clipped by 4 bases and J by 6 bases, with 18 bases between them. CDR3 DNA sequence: TGTGCCAGCAGTTATGATCAGGGAATGTCGCCTGAAGCTTTCTTT. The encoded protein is CASSYDQGMSPEAFF.